Listed below are T cell receptor beta chains from one sample, sequenced in a study of blood T cell repertoires in COVID-19. Method: immunoSEQ multiplex PCR; TCRdb's copy keeps in-frame clones and lacks some. The sample yields nearly 200,000 clones, approximately 80% seen once. Sequenced: peripheral blood. The receptors stem from a human donor in a cohort sampled during active COVID-19. Each CDR3 is given with its conserved first and last residue. D genes are given only for firm matches. Not every row has a clone size; where given, it reads once, few, many or a size class.

cdr3_length	clone_size	v_call	j_call	d_call	cdr3_aa	cdr3_nt
13	-	TRBV29-1	TRBJ2-7	TRBD1	CSVVGTGPWEQYF	TGCAGCGTTGTAGGGACAGGCCCTTGGGAGCAGTACTTC
15	few	TRBV5-1	TRBJ1-5	-	CASNRLVASNQPQHF	TGCGCCAGCAATCGTCTTGTGGCAAGCAATCAGCCCCAGCATTTT
13	once	TRBV15	TRBJ2-2	-	CATSREKLGELFF	TGTGCCACCAGCAGAGAAAAACTCGGGGAGCTGTTTTTT
15	few	TRBV10-3	TRBJ1-2	TRBD1	CASGTGGGLDYGYTF	TGTGCCAGCGGGACAGGGGGCGGCTTAGACTATGGCTACACCTTC
14	-	TRBV9	TRBJ2-7	-	CASSGGRGIDEQYF	TGTGCCAGCAGCGGGGGACGGGGGATCGACGAGCAGTACTTC
9	-	TRBV5-8	TRBJ1-1	-	CASSPGAFF	TGTGCCAGCAGCCCGGGAGCTTTCTTT
14	-	TRBV11-2	TRBJ2-5	-	CASSFGISSEAQYF	TGTGCCAGCAGCTTCGGCATTTCCTCGGAGGCCCAGTACTTC
16	few	TRBV5-1	TRBJ1-5	-	CASSFSGEDSNQPQHF	TGCGCCAGCAGCTTTTCCGGGGAGGATAGCAATCAGCCCCAGCATTTT
15	few	TRBV7-9	TRBJ1-1	TRBD1	CASSLDVITQGWAFF	TGTGCCAGCAGCTTAGATGTTATTACACAGGGGTGGGCTTTCTTT
14	-	TRBV6-1	TRBJ2-1	-	CASSELVLNNEQFF	TGTGCCAGCAGTGAACTTGTCCTAAACAATGAGCAGTTCTTC
13	once	TRBV28	TRBJ1-2	-	CASSNTAIPGYTF	TGTGCCAGCAGCAATACAGCCATCCCTGGCTACACCTTC
11	once	TRBV3-1/TRBV3-2	TRBJ2-3	-	CASSQVSTQYF	TGTGCCAGCAGCCAAGTTAGTACGCAGTATTTT
12	-	TRBV7-9	TRBJ2-7	TRBD1	CASSFTGDEQYF	TGTGCCAGCAGCTTTACAGGGGACGAGCAGTACTTC
15	once	TRBV4-2	TRBJ2-1	TRBD2	CASTQLAGAYNEQFF	TGTGCCAGCACCCAGCTAGCGGGAGCCTACAATGAGCAGTTCTTC
15	-	TRBV5-1	TRBJ2-5	TRBD2	CASSLLAGGEETQYF	TGCGCCAGCAGCTTGCTAGCGGGGGGCGAAGAGACCCAGTACTTC
12	-	TRBV11-1	TRBJ2-7	-	CASSFEDYEQYF	TGTGCCAGCAGCTTTGAGGACTACGAGCAGTACTTC
14	-	TRBV6-6	TRBJ2-7	-	CASRAGGLGYEQYF	TGTGCCAGCAGGGCGGGTGGGTTAGGCTACGAGCAGTACTTC
15	-	TRBV24-1	TRBJ2-1	TRBD2	CATSLAGSSYNEQFF	TGTGCCACCAGTTTAGCGGGAAGCTCCTACAATGAGCAGTTCTTC
11	-	TRBV28	TRBJ1-1	-	CASGLNTEAFF	TGTGCTTCCGGGTTGAACACTGAAGCTTTCTTT
13	-	TRBV6-1	TRBJ1-6	-	CASNEFNNSPLHF	TGTGCCAGCAATGAATTTAATAATTCACCCCTCCACTTT
14	-	TRBV10-3	TRBJ1-2	-	CAISEHQGPNGYTF	TGTGCCATCAGTGAGCATCAGGGTCCAAATGGCTACACCTTC
15	-	TRBV5-4	TRBJ2-6	-	CASSFVVSGANVLTF	TGTGCCAGCAGCTTCGTTGTTTCTGGGGCCAACGTCCTGACTTTC
13	-	TRBV10-3	TRBJ1-3	-	CAISDTPYSTIYF	TGTGCCATCAGTGATACCCCTTATAGCACCATATATTTT
11	-	TRBV12-3/TRBV12-4	TRBJ1-2	-	CASSLPTGYTF	TGTGCCAGCAGTTTACCCACAGGCTACACCTTC
13	-	TRBV9	TRBJ2-1	-	CASSVASYNEQFF	TGTGCCAGCAGCGTAGCTTCGTACAATGAGCAGTTCTTC
14	-	TRBV18	TRBJ2-5	TRBD1	CASSLGTAKETQYF	TGTGCCAGCTCACTTGGGACAGCTAAAGAGACCCAGTACTTC
17	-	TRBV18	TRBJ1-2	-	CASSLPWTDGVAYGYTF	TGTGCCAGCTCACTACCCTGGACAGATGGGGTCGCCTATGGCTACACCTTC
14	-	TRBV5-1	TRBJ2-2	-	CASSPFSGPGELFF	TGCGCCAGCAGCCCCTTCAGCGGTCCCGGGGAGCTGTTTTTT
16	-	TRBV6-5	TRBJ1-3	-	CASSYGKQRSGNTIYF	TGTGCCAGCAGTTATGGTAAGCAACGCTCTGGAAACACCATATATTTT
17	-	TRBV5-4	TRBJ1-6	-	CASSQTTGSSYNSPLHF	TGTGCCAGCAGCCAAACGACGGGGAGCTCCTATAATTCACCCCTCCACTTT
13	few	TRBV3-1/TRBV3-2	TRBJ1-1	-	CASSQGRGTEAFF	TGTGCCAGCAGCCAAGGCCGGGGCACTGAAGCTTTCTTT
15	-	TRBV3-1/TRBV3-2	TRBJ1-2	-	CASSQAPGLPYGYTF	TGTGCCAGCAGCCAAGCCCCGGGACTTCCCTATGGCTACACCTTC
13	-	TRBV6-6	TRBJ1-6	-	CASAGQNNSPLHF	TGTGCCAGCGCTGGACAGAATAATTCACCCCTCCACTTT